The rows below give T cell receptor beta chains drawn from one sample of a study of response to subunit inactivated influenza vaccine. TCRdb fed the RT-PCR reads into MiXCR, producing one record per CDR3 protein. The repertoire consists of around 710,000 distinct CDR3 sequences, with around 13% occurring once and the leading ten covering 5.5% to 8%. The source material was PBMCs from blood, sampled 14 to 15 days before vaccination. The receptor set was obtained from a man aged 45 to 65 who received an inactivated influenza vaccine. CDR3s include the opening cysteine and the closing phenylalanine or tryptophan. D genes are given only for firm matches. Only some rows state a clone size, as once, few, many or a class for expanded clones.

D	V	size	length	J	CDR3	DNA
TRBD1	TRBV12-3/TRBV12-4	NA	14	TRBJ2-7	CASRPPGQGYEQYF	TGTGCCAGCAGGCCTCCGGGACAGGGATACGAGCAGTACTTC
NA	TRBV21-1	few	15	TRBJ2-7	CASSNKGTRSYEQYF	TGTGCCAGCAGCAACAAAGGGACAAGATCCTACGAGCAGTACTTC
NA	TRBV5-1	many	15	TRBJ1-1	CASSLALGMNTEAFF	TGCGCCAGCAGCTTGGCCTTAGGGATGAACACTGAAGCTTTCTTT
TRBD1	TRBV3-1	many	15	TRBJ2-2	CASSPRQGNTGELFF	TGTGCCAGCAGCCCGCGACAGGGGAACACCGGGGAGCTGTTTTTT
TRBD2	TRBV20-1	NA	15	TRBJ2-1	CSARDPREGLYEQFF	TGCAGTGCTAGAGATCCACGGGAGGGCCTATATGAGCAGTTCTTC
TRBD2	TRBV30	few	14	TRBJ2-5	CAWSPGGSRETQYF	TGTGCCTGGAGTCCGGGGGGATCTCGAGAGACCCAGTACTTC
NA	TRBV20-1	NA	15	TRBJ2-7	CSAGSGPVIFYEQYF	TGCAGTGCTGGCTCAGGGCCCGTAATCTTCTACGAGCAGTACTTC
TRBD1	TRBV4-1	many	16	TRBJ1-2	CASSQPTGEGAYGYTF	TGCGCCAGCAGCCAACCAACAGGGGAAGGAGCGTATGGCTACACCTTC
TRBD2	TRBV5-1	NA	15	TRBJ2-7	CASRALPGGSYEQYF	TGCGCCAGCAGAGCGCTCCCGGGGGGGTCCTACGAGCAGTACTTC
TRBD1	TRBV11-2	NA	15	TRBJ2-7	CASSTSGQGTSEQYF	TGTGCCAGCAGCACGTCGGGACAGGGAACTAGCGAGCAGTACTTC
NA	TRBV12-3/TRBV12-4	many	14	TRBJ2-3	CASSPRAGRDTQYF	TGTGCCAGCAGTCCCCGGGCTGGGAGAGATACGCAGTATTTT
NA	TRBV12-3/TRBV12-4	few	14	TRBJ1-6	CASRPDSRISPLHF	TGTGCCAGCAGGCCGGACAGCCGTATTTCACCCCTCCACTTT
NA	TRBV19	NA	14	TRBJ1-6	CASSYGVRNSPLHF	TGTGCCAGTAGTTATGGGGTAAGGAATTCACCCCTCCACTTT
TRBD1	TRBV20-1	many	14	TRBJ2-3	CSAPSRGRRVTQYF	TGCAGTGCTCCAAGCAGGGGGAGAAGGGTTACGCAGTATTTT
TRBD1	TRBV9	many	15	TRBJ1-2	CASSVGGTANYGYTF	TGTGCCAGCAGCGTAGGAGGGACAGCTAACTATGGCTACACCTTC
NA	TRBV7-2	few	14	TRBJ2-5	CASSLGRREETQYF	TGTGCCAGCAGCTTAGGGCGCAGGGAAGAGACCCAGTACTTC
NA	TRBV10-3	many	16	TRBJ1-1	CAISVRDGIMNTEAFF	TGTGCCATCAGTGTACGGGACGGAATTATGAACACTGAAGCTTTCTTT
TRBD2	TRBV15	few	16	TRBJ2-1	CATSREAGGSWNEQFF	TGTGCCACCAGCAGGGAAGCGGGAGGCTCTTGGAATGAGCAGTTCTTC
TRBD1	TRBV5-1	NA	15	TRBJ2-7	CASSSRQGSSYEQYF	TGCGCCAGCAGCTCGCGACAGGGGAGCTCCTACGAGCAGTACTTC
NA	TRBV9	many	16	TRBJ2-4	CASSVGDTLAKNIQYF	TGTGCCAGCAGCGTAGGGGACACACTAGCCAAAAACATTCAGTACTTC
TRBD2	TRBV5-1	NA	16	TRBJ2-7	CASSLEGLADSYEQYF	TGCGCCAGCAGCCTCGAAGGACTAGCGGACTCCTACGAGCAGTACTTC
NA	TRBV2	many	12	TRBJ1-1	CASTTANTEAFF	TGTGCCAGCACCACGGCCAACACTGAAGCTTTCTTT
NA	TRBV4-2	NA	15	TRBJ1-4	CASSPLWRRNEKLFF	TGTGCCAGCAGCCCCTTATGGAGACGGAATGAAAAACTGTTTTTT
NA	TRBV6-6	NA	13	TRBJ2-7	CASTTGSAYEQYF	TGTGCCAGCACCACAGGTAGCGCCTACGAGCAGTACTTC
TRBD2	TRBV24-1	NA	13	TRBJ2-1	CATATSGYNEQFF	TGTGCCACCGCGACTAGCGGCTACAATGAGCAGTTCTTC
TRBD1	TRBV12-3/TRBV12-4	many	14	TRBJ1-4	CASSKGQENEKLFF	TGTGCCAGCAGTAAGGGACAGGAGAATGAAAAACTGTTTTTT
NA	TRBV7-6	few	13	TRBJ2-7	CASSLEKISEQYF	TGTGCCAGCAGCTTAGAGAAAATAAGCGAGCAGTACTTC
NA	TRBV4-2	many	13	TRBJ2-7	CASSQVVSYEQYF	TGTGCCAGCAGCCAAGTGGTCTCCTACGAGCAGTACTTC
TRBD1	TRBV7-9	NA	16	TRBJ2-3	CASSSGTGLATDTQYF	TGTGCCAGCAGCTCGGGGACAGGGTTGGCAACAGATACGCAGTATTTT
NA	TRBV4-3	few	14	TRBJ2-7	CASSRQRGAYEQYF	TGCGCCAGCAGCCGGCAGAGGGGAGCTTACGAGCAGTACTTC
NA	TRBV28	NA	14	TRBJ2-5	CASSQRVIGETQYF	TGTGCCAGCAGTCAAAGGGTTATCGGAGAGACCCAGTACTTC
TRBD2	TRBV7-2	few	18	TRBJ2-3	CASSLVAQSGGRTDTQYF	TGTGCCAGCAGCTTAGTCGCGCAGTCGGGAGGACGCACAGATACGCAGTATTTT
NA	TRBV20-1	few	15	TRBJ2-5	CSATMTTRSWETQYF	TGCAGTGCTACGATGACGACACGGTCGTGGGAGACCCAGTACTTC
TRBD2	TRBV7-3	few	15	TRBJ2-1	CASSLPLAGGDEQFF	TGTGCCAGCAGCTTACCGCTAGCGGGAGGCGATGAGCAGTTCTTC
NA	TRBV6-5	once	14	TRBJ2-7	CASSYDSKLYEQYF	TGTGCCAGCAGTTACGACTCCAAACTCTACGAGCAGTACTTC
NA	TRBV20-1	NA	17	TRBJ2-6	CCARAGHLQSGANVLTF	TGCTGTGCTAGAGCGGGACATCTACAGTCTGGGGCCAACGTCCTGACTTTC
NA	TRBV2	NA	11	TRBJ2-7	CASRAYYEQYF	TGTGCCAGCAGAGCCTACTACGAGCAGTACTTC
NA	TRBV20-1	few	12	TRBJ1-1	CSASQVNTEAFF	TGCAGTGCTTCACAGGTTAACACTGAAGCTTTCTTT
NA	TRBV20-1	NA	13	TRBJ1-1	CSASRGGNTEAFF	TGCAGTGCTAGTCGGGGGGGGAACACTGAAGCTTTCTTT
NA	TRBV12-3/TRBV12-4	NA	15	TRBJ1-5	CASSTGRSSNQPQHF	TGTGCCAGCAGTACTGGACGGAGTAGCAATCAGCCCCAGCATTTT
NA	TRBV20-1	few	12	TRBJ1-4	CSARLRREKLFF	TGCAGTGCTAGACTACGGAGGGAAAAACTGTTTTTT
NA	TRBV28	few	13	TRBJ1-4	CASSLGGTEKLFF	TGTGCCAGCAGTTTAGGGGGCACTGAAAAACTGTTTTTT
TRBD2	TRBV7-8	few	16	TRBJ2-7	CASSLVGTSALYEQYF	TGTGCCAGCAGCTTAGTTGGGACTAGCGCTCTCTACGAGCAGTACTTC
NA	TRBV5-1	few	14	TRBJ1-4	CASRQGGANEKLFF	TGCGCCAGCCGCCAGGGTGGGGCTAATGAAAAACTGTTTTTT
NA	TRBV6-5	NA	14	TRBJ2-5	CASSYSVIQETQYF	TGTGCCAGCAGTTACTCAGTGATCCAAGAGACCCAGTACTTC
TRBD2	TRBV29-1	many	15	TRBJ2-1	CSGITSGSSVDEQFF	TGCAGCGGGATTACTAGCGGGAGTTCCGTCGATGAGCAGTTCTTC
NA	TRBV3-1	many	13	TRBJ2-2	CASSQVRTGELFF	TGTGCCAGCAGCCAAGTTAGAACCGGGGAGCTGTTTTTT
NA	TRBV12-3/TRBV12-4	NA	18	TRBJ2-5	CASSTLVSQPEDQETQYF	TGTGCCAGCAGTACACTTGTCAGTCAACCTGAGGACCAAGAGACCCAGTACTTC
NA	TRBV6-5	NA	17	TRBJ1-2	CASSYPGARPQNYGYTF	TGTGCCAGCAGTTACCCGGGGGCGCGGCCCCAGAACTATGGCTACACCTTC
NA	TRBV6-6	few	13	TRBJ2-7	CASSPVRVGEQYF	TGTGCCAGCAGCCCCGTTAGGGTTGGCGAGCAGTACTTC
TRBD2	TRBV6-5	few	16	TRBJ2-2	CASSYPAGGGTGELFF	TGTGCCAGCAGTTACCCAGCGGGAGGTGGAACCGGGGAGCTGTTTTTT
NA	TRBV9	few	16	TRBJ1-1	CASSHRMDTLNTEAFF	TGTGCCAGCAGCCACCGGATGGACACCTTGAACACTGAAGCTTTCTTT
TRBD1	TRBV20-1	few	14	TRBJ2-7	CSATRDRGRDEQYF	TGCAGTGCGACCCGGGACAGGGGGAGGGACGAGCAGTACTTC
TRBD1	TRBV7-6	NA	15	TRBJ2-2	CASSLARTGGGELFF	TGTGCCAGCAGCTTAGCGAGGACAGGGGGCGGGGAGCTGTTTTTT
NA	TRBV7-9	NA	14	TRBJ2-7	CASTPGGDNYEQYF	TGTGCCAGCACCCCTGGAGGGGACAACTACGAGCAGTACTTC
NA	TRBV7-2	NA	14	TRBJ2-7	CASSFRTHDYEQYF	TGTGCCAGCAGCTTCCGGACTCACGACTACGAGCAGTACTTC